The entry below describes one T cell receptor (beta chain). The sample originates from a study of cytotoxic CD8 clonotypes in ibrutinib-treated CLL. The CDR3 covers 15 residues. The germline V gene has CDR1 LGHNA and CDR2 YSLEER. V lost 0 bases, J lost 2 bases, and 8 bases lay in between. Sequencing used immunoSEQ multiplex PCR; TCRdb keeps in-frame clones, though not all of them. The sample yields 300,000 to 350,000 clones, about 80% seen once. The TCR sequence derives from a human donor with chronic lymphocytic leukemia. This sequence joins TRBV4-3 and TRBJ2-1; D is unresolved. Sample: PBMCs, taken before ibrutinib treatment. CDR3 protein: CASSQDLETYNEQFF. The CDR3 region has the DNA TGCGCCAGCAGCCAAGATCTCGAGACCTACAATGAGCAGTTCTTC.